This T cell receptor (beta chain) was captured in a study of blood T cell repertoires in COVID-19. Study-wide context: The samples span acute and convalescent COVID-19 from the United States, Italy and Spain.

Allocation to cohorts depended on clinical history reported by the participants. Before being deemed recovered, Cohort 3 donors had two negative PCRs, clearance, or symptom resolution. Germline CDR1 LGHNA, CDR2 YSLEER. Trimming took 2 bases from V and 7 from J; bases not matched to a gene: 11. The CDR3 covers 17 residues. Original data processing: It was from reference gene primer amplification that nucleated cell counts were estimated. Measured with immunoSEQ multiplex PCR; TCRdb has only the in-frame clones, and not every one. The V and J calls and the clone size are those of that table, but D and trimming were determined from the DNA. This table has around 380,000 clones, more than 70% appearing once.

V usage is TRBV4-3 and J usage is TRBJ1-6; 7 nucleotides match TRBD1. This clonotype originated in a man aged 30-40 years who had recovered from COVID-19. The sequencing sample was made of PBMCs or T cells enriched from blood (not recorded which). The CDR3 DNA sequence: TGCGCCAGCAGCCAACGAGGGACAGCCCAGGGAAATTCACCCCTCCACTTT. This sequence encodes CASSQRGTAQGNSPLHF.